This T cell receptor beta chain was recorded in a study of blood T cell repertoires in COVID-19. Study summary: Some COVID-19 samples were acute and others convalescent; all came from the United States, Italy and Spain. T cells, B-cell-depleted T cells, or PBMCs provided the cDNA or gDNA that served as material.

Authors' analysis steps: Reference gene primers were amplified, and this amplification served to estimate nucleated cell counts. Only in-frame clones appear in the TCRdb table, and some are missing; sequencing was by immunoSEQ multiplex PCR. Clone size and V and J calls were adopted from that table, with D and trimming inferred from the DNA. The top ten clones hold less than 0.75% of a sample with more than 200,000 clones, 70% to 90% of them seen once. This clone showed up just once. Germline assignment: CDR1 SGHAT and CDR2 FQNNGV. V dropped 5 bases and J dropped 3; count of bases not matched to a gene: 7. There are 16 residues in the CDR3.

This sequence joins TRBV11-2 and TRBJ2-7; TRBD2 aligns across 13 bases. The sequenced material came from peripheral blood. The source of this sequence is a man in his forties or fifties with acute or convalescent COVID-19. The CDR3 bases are TGTGCCAGCAGCCGAGGACTAGCGGGGGCCTACTACGAGCAGTACTTC. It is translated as CASSRGLAGAYYEQYF.